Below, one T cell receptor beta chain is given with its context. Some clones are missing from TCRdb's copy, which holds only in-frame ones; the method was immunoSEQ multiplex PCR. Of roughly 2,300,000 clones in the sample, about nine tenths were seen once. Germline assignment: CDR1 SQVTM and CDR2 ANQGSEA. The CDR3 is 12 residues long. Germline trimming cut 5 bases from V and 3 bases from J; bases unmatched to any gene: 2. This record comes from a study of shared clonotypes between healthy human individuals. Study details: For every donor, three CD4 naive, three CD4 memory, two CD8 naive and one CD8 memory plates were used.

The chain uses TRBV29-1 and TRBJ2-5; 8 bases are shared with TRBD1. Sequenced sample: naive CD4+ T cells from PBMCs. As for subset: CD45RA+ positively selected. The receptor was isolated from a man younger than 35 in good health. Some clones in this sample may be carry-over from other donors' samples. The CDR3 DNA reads TGCAGCGTTCAACAGGGGGAAGAGACCCAGTACTTC. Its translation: CSVQQGEETQYF.